The clone carrying this T cell receptor (beta chain) is medium-sized within its sample. As yet, its antigen is unknown. MiXCR re-clonotyped the PCR reads for TCRdb. The sample contains approximately 40,000 clones, 10% to 12% of which appear only once. The data belong to a study of metastatic and nonmetastatic thyroid tumors. Study at large: It was across blood and tumor or nodule tissue from malignant and benign thyroid patients that repertoires were compared. Study-wide points: TCR beta diversity was reportedly significantly higher in malignant thyroid tumors than benign nodules, in blood and tumor.

CDR1 SEHNR and CDR2 FQNEAQ come from the germline V gene (reference sequence). CDR3 length equals 16 residues. Trimming left V 3 bases short and J 5 bases short, with 18 bases between. No treatment of any kind had been given to any patient before thyroid surgery. The clonotype originates from a female donor with papillary thyroid cancer or a benign thyroid nodule (not recorded which). Some clones in this sample may be carry-over from other donors' samples. Sequenced input: blood. V and J are TRBV7-9 and TRBJ2-3; D is uncertain. The CDR3 nucleotides read TGTGCCAGCAGCTTCGGTACTCGGCAAATTGGAGATACGCAGTATTTT. Its protein is CASSFGTRQIGDTQYF.